Ten or more counts support the clone carrying this T cell receptor beta chain. The antigen remains unidentified. Using RNA transcripts as the source, TCR beta CDR3 regions were amplified. When the TCR CDR3 underwent first-round RT-PCR, the HTBI primer set was used. TCRdb independently ran MiXCR on the multiplex PCR reads; one entry per CDR3 protein. The sample includes 490,000 or so distinct CDR3 sequences, 40% to 55% of them seen just once. CDR1 SGHRS and CDR2 YFSETQ come from the germline V gene. The CDR3 is 15 residues long. Trimming left V 5 bases short and J 1 base short, with 13 bases between. The data are from a study of T cells in Graves' hyperthyroidism and ophthalmopathy. Whole-study findings and limits: Blood also showed most of the thyroid clonotypes that were expanded above 0.001. Ophthalmopathy stood apart from stable hyperthyroidism in a 13 V-J model.

The V and J genes are TRBV5-1 and TRBJ1-3; no reliable D call. The source is an adult woman with Graves' disease, either hyperthyroidism or ophthalmopathy (not recorded which). Source material: peripheral blood or thyroid tissue (not recorded which). The CDR3 loop is CASRTSGASGNTIYF. The CDR3 DNA sequence: TGCGCCAGCAGAACCTCAGGTGCTTCTGGAAACACCATATATTTT.